The rows below give T cell receptor beta chains drawn from one sample of a study of identical twins. MiXCR, applied by TCRdb to the 5' RACE reads, yields one record per CDR3 protein. The profile shows more than 350,000 distinct CDR3 sequences, 9% to 10% of them singletons. Sequencing input: naive T cells sorted from blood. Every receptor here comes from a woman between 45 and 65 years old in good health. CDR3s include the opening cysteine and the closing phenylalanine or tryptophan. D genes are given only for firm matches. The size of a clone is reported for some rows only, either as once, few or many, or as a class for expanded clones.

V: TRBV6-5; length: 14; size: few; D: NA; J: TRBJ2-1; CDR3: CASSPNRLRGEQFF; DNA: TGTGCCAGCAGTCCCAACAGGCTGAGGGGTGAGCAGTTCTTC
V: TRBV5-1; length: 14; size: few; D: NA; J: TRBJ2-5; CDR3: CASSRLPTRETQYF; DNA: TGCGCCAGCAGCCGTCTACCGACTAGGGAGACCCAGTACTTC
V: TRBV24-1; length: 13; size: many; D: NA; J: TRBJ1-1; CDR3: CATSDFAGTEAFF; DNA: TGTGCCACCAGTGATTTTGCGGGCACTGAAGCTTTCTTT
V: TRBV3-1; length: 16; size: NA; D: TRBD2; J: TRBJ2-1; CDR3: CASSQALAGAYNEQFF; DNA: TGTGCCAGCAGCCAAGCTTTAGCGGGTGCCTACAATGAGCAGTTCTTC
V: TRBV7-3; length: 15; size: NA; D: NA; J: TRBJ2-1; CDR3: CASSSLQSSYNEQFF; DNA: TGTGCCAGCAGCTCCCTCCAGAGCTCCTACAATGAGCAGTTCTTC
V: TRBV12-3/TRBV12-4; length: 16; size: NA; D: TRBD1; J: TRBJ1-1; CDR3: CASSLAMTGERTEAFF; DNA: TGTGCCAGCAGTTTAGCGATGACAGGGGAGCGAACTGAAGCTTTCTTT
V: TRBV6-1; length: 16; size: NA; D: TRBD2; J: TRBJ2-7; CDR3: CASSAPTSGKWLEQYF; DNA: TGTGCCAGCAGTGCCCCTACTAGCGGGAAATGGCTGGAGCAGTACTTC
V: TRBV5-1; length: 14; size: NA; D: NA; J: TRBJ1-1; CDR3: CASSTITDSNEAFF; DNA: TGCGCCAGCAGCACCATAACGGACAGCAATGAAGCTTTCTTT
V: TRBV4-1; length: 17; size: few; D: TRBD1; J: TRBJ2-2; CDR3: CASSQGTGGPNTGELFF; DNA: TGCGCCAGCAGCCAAGGGACAGGGGGCCCTAACACCGGGGAGCTGTTTTTT
V: TRBV18; length: 15; size: few; D: TRBD1; J: TRBJ2-7; CDR3: CASSPPTGVDYEQYF; DNA: TGTGCCAGCTCACCACCGACAGGGGTGGATTACGAGCAGTACTTC
V: TRBV20-1; length: 17; size: few; D: NA; J: TRBJ2-2; CDR3: CSARETGRAMNTGELFF; DNA: TGCAGTGCTAGAGAGACAGGGAGGGCAATGAACACCGGGGAGCTGTTTTTT
V: TRBV4-1; length: 18; size: many; D: TRBD2; J: TRBJ2-1; CDR3: CASSTPPRTSGRMDEQFF; DNA: TGCGCCAGCAGCACCCCTCCTAGGACTAGCGGGAGGATGGATGAGCAGTTCTTC
V: TRBV12-3/TRBV12-4; length: 16; size: NA; D: NA; J: TRBJ2-6; CDR3: CASSGGTPSGANVLTF; DNA: TGTGCCAGCAGTGGGGGGACACCCTCTGGGGCCAACGTCCTGACTTTC
V: TRBV9; length: 13; size: NA; D: NA; J: TRBJ1-3; CDR3: CASSAHNGNTIYF; DNA: TGTGCCAGCAGCGCTCACAATGGAAACACCATATATTTT
V: TRBV10-3; length: 16; size: many; D: TRBD1; J: TRBJ2-2; CDR3: CAISVQGLRNTGELFF; DNA: TGTGCCATCAGCGTACAGGGGTTGAGGAACACCGGGGAGCTGTTTTTT
V: TRBV7-2; length: 16; size: many; D: NA; J: TRBJ1-4; CDR3: CASSPGPTATNEKLFF; DNA: TGTGCCAGCAGCCCCGGACCCACTGCAACTAATGAAAAACTGTTTTTT
V: TRBV5-1; length: 13; size: few; D: TRBD1; J: TRBJ2-7; CDR3: CASSSRQGLEQYF; DNA: TGCGCCAGCAGCTCCCGACAGGGGCTAGAGCAGTACTTC
V: TRBV15; length: 13; size: NA; D: NA; J: TRBJ2-5; CDR3: CATGGGGKETQYF; DNA: TGTGCCACCGGGGGAGGGGGGAAAGAGACCCAGTACTTC
V: TRBV20-1; length: 15; size: NA; D: NA; J: TRBJ1-5; CDR3: CSARVAESINQPQHF; DNA: TGCAGTGCTAGAGTGGCAGAGAGCATCAATCAGCCCCAGCATTTT
V: TRBV5-1; length: 15; size: many; D: NA; J: TRBJ1-1; CDR3: CASSLGSYSNTEAFF; DNA: TGCGCCAGCAGCTTGGGTTCGTATTCGAACACTGAAGCTTTCTTT
V: TRBV5-1; length: 16; size: many; D: TRBD2; J: TRBJ2-3; CDR3: CASSRWTSGTTDTQYF; DNA: TGCGCCAGCAGCCGATGGACTAGCGGGACCACAGATACGCAGTATTTT
V: TRBV24-1; length: 14; size: many; D: NA; J: TRBJ2-7; CDR3: CATSESGTPYEQYF; DNA: TGTGCCACCAGTGAGTCCGGGACACCGTACGAGCAGTACTTC
V: TRBV4-1; length: 14; size: many; D: NA; J: TRBJ1-1; CDR3: CASRSGPRNTEAFF; DNA: TGCGCCAGCAGATCCGGACCCAGGAACACTGAAGCTTTCTTT
V: TRBV2; length: 13; size: many; D: NA; J: TRBJ2-1; CDR3: CASSETSYNEQFF; DNA: TGTGCCAGCAGTGAAACTAGCTACAATGAGCAGTTCTTC
V: TRBV4-1; length: 20; size: NA; D: TRBD2; J: TRBJ2-5; CDR3: CASSQDLKLAGGPGQETQYF; DNA: TGCGCCAGCAGCCAAGATCTTAAACTAGCGGGAGGGCCAGGCCAAGAGACCCAGTACTTC
V: TRBV27; length: 13; size: few; D: NA; J: TRBJ1-2; CDR3: CASSFAGPYGYTF; DNA: TGTGCCAGCAGTTTCGCCGGACCCTATGGCTACACCTTC
V: TRBV10-1; length: 16; size: few; D: NA; J: TRBJ2-3; CDR3: CASRELQGSITDTQYF; DNA: TGCGCCAGCAGGGAGCTTCAGGGGAGCATCACAGATACGCAGTATTTT
V: TRBV4-1; length: 16; size: many; D: TRBD2; J: TRBJ2-1; CDR3: CASSHPVGRESIKQFF; DNA: TGCGCCAGCAGCCACCCCGTGGGGCGGGAGAGTATTAAGCAGTTCTTC
V: TRBV6-5; length: 13; size: few; D: NA; J: TRBJ1-2; CDR3: CASSPGTSYGYTF; DNA: TGTGCCAGCAGTCCCGGGACATCTTATGGCTACACCTTC
V: TRBV29-1; length: 13; size: many; D: TRBD2; J: TRBJ2-3; CDR3: CSVETSATDTQYF; DNA: TGCAGCGTTGAAACTAGCGCCACAGATACGCAGTATTTT
V: TRBV20-1; length: 18; size: few; D: TRBD2; J: TRBJ2-3; CDR3: CSARSTSAGLAGADTQYF; DNA: TGCAGTGCTAGATCTACGAGCGCGGGACTAGCGGGAGCAGATACGCAGTATTTT
V: TRBV4-1; length: 16; size: few; D: NA; J: TRBJ2-1; CDR3: CASSQPTGPLYNEQFF; DNA: TGCGCCAGCAGCCAACCAACGGGACCCCTCTACAATGAGCAGTTCTTC
V: TRBV7-9; length: 17; size: few; D: NA; J: TRBJ2-7; CDR3: CASSLDRVGAGPYEQYF; DNA: TGTGCCAGCAGCTTAGACAGGGTGGGAGCTGGCCCCTACGAGCAGTACTTC
V: TRBV15; length: 15; size: NA; D: NA; J: TRBJ1-4; CDR3: CATSSSEIRNEKLFF; DNA: TGTGCCACCAGCAGTTCGGAGATTCGGAATGAAAAACTGTTTTTT
V: TRBV20-1; length: 13; size: NA; D: NA; J: TRBJ1-2; CDR3: CSAQGGGPLGYTF; DNA: TGCAGTGCTCAAGGGGGGGGCCCGTTGGGCTACACCTTC
V: TRBV7-6; length: 14; size: NA; D: NA; J: TRBJ1-1; CDR3: CASSQEVMNTEAFF; DNA: TGTGCCAGCAGCCAGGAGGTCATGAACACTGAAGCTTTCTTT
V: TRBV4-2; length: 16; size: few; D: NA; J: TRBJ1-2; CDR3: CASSQDHSSPSYGYTF; DNA: TGTGCCAGCAGCCAAGACCACAGCTCCCCCTCCTATGGCTACACCTTC
V: TRBV4-1; length: 16; size: NA; D: NA; J: TRBJ2-7; CDR3: CASSPIQRGPWYEQYF; DNA: TGCGCCAGCAGCCCGATTCAGAGAGGGCCATGGTACGAGCAGTACTTC
V: TRBV20-1; length: 14; size: few; D: TRBD2; J: TRBJ2-1; CDR3: CSARGEGTISPQFF; DNA: TGCAGTGCTAGGGGGGAGGGCACTATTTCGCCGCAGTTCTTC
V: TRBV15; length: 13; size: few; D: TRBD1; J: TRBJ2-2; CDR3: CATRQGGTGELFF; DNA: TGTGCCACTAGACAGGGGGGCACCGGGGAGCTGTTTTTT
V: TRBV9; length: 16; size: NA; D: NA; J: TRBJ2-2; CDR3: CASSAHGRPLAGELFF; DNA: TGTGCCAGCAGCGCACACGGGAGACCCCTGGCCGGGGAGCTGTTTTTT
V: TRBV10-2; length: 17; size: few; D: TRBD1; J: TRBJ2-2; CDR3: CASRRTGVLLNTGELFF; DNA: TGCGCCAGCAGAAGGACAGGGGTCCTGCTTAACACCGGGGAGCTGTTTTTT
V: TRBV6-1; length: 13; size: few; D: NA; J: TRBJ1-1; CDR3: CASSEGQGPEAFF; DNA: TGTGCCAGCAGTGAAGGTCAGGGACCTGAAGCTTTCTTT
V: TRBV5-1; length: 15; size: many; D: NA; J: TRBJ2-5; CDR3: CASSRHQGSQETQYF; DNA: TGCGCCAGCAGTCGACACCAGGGGAGCCAAGAGACCCAGTACTTC
V: TRBV12-3/TRBV12-4; length: 14; size: many; D: TRBD2; J: TRBJ2-3; CDR3: CASILSGRGDTQYF; DNA: TGTGCCAGCATCCTTAGCGGGAGAGGAGATACGCAGTATTTT